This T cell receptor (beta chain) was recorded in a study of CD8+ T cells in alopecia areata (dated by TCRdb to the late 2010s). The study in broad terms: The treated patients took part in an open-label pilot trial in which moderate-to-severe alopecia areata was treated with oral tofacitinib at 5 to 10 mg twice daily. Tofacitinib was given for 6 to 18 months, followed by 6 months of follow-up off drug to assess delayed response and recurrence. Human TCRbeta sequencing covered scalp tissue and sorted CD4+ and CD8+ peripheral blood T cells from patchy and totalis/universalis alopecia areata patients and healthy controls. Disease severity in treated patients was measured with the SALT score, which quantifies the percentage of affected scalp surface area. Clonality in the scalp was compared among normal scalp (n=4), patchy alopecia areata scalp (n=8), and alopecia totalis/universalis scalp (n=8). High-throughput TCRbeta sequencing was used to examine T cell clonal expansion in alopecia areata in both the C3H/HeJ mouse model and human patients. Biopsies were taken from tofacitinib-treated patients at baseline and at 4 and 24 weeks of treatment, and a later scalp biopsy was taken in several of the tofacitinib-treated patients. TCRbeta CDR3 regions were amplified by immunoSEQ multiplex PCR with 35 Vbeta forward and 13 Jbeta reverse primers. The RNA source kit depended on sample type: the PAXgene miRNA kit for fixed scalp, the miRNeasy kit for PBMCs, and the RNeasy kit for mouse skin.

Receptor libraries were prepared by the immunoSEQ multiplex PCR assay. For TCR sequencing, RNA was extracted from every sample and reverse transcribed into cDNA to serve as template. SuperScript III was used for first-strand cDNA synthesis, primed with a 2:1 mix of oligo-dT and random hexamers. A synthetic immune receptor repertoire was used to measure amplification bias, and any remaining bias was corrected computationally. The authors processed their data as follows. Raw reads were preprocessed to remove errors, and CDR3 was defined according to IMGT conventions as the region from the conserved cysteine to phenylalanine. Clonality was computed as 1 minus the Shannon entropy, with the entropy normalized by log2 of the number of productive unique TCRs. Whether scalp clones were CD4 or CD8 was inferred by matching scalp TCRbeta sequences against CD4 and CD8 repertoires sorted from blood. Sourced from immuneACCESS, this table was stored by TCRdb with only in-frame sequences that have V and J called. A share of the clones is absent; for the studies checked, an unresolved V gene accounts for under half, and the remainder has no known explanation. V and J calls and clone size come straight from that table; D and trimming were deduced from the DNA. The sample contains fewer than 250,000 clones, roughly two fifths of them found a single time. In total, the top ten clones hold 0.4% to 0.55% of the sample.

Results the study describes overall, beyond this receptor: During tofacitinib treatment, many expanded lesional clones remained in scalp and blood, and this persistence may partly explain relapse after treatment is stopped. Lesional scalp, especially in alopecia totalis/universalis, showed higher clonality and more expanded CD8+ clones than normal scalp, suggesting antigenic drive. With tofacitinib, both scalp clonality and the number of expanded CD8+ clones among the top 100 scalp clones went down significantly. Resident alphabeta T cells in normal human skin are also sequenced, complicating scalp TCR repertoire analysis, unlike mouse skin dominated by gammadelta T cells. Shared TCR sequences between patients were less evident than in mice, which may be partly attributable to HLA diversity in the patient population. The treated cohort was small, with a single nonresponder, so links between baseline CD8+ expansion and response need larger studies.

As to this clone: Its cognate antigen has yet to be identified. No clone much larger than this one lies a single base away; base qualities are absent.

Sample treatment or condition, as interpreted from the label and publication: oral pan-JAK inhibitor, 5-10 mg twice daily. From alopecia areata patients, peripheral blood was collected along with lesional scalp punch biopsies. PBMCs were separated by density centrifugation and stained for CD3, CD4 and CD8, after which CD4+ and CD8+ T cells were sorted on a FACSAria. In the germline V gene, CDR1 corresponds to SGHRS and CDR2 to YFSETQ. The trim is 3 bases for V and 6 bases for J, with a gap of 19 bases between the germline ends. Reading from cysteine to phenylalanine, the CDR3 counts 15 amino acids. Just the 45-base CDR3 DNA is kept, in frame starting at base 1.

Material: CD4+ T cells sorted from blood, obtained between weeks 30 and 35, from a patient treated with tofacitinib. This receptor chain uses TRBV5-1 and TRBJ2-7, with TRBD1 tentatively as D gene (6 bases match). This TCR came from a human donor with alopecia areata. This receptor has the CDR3 CASSSVQGGVREQYF. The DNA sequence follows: TGCGCCAGCAGCTCCGTACAGGGTGGGGTCCGCGAGCAGTACTTC.